Following are 20 T cell receptor beta chains from one sample sequenced in a study of control samples from healthy donors and cancer patients. The data were produced by immunoSEQ multiplex PCR, yet TCRdb's version contains in-frame clones alone and is incomplete. Of 95,000 to 150,000 clones in the sample, more than 85% were seen once. The sequencing sample was made of blood. The receptors stem from a man aged 18 to 35 in good health.

The CDR3 here is CASLQEVGLNTGELFF. The CDR3 nucleotides are TGTGCCAGCCTACAGGAGGTCGGATTAAACACCGGGGAGCTGTTTTTT. The chain employs TRBV7-9 and TRBJ2-2, with D possibly called TRBD1 or TRBD2 (5 bases each). The germline V gene has CDR1 SEHNR and CDR2 FQNEAQ (reference sequence). This CDR3 is 16 amino acids long. Trimming left V 8 bases short and J 2 bases short, with 18 bases between.

This chain uses TRBV10-1 with TRBJ2-2; 12 bases are a match to TRBD2. CDR1 and CDR2 from the germline V gene are WNHNN and SYGVQD (reference sequence). V gave up 3 bases and J gave up 5 bases; unmatched junction bases: 4. This CDR3 contains 16 residues. Written as DNA, the CDR3 is TGCGCCAGCAGTGAACGGACTAGCGGGGAAACCGGGGAGCTGTTTTTT. Translating it yields CASSERTSGETGELFF.

This clone was picked up one time. The V gene is TRBV5-1, the J gene TRBJ2-1; 11 bases agree with TRBD2. The junction had 4 bases not matched to a gene; V was cut back by 0 bases and J by 5 bases. This CDR3 spans 16 amino acids. The V gene's germline CDR1 is SGHRS and CDR2 YFSETQ. As DNA, the CDR3 is TGCGCCAGCAGCTTGGCCAAGACTAGCGGGGACAATGAGCAGTTCTTC. The encoded protein is CASSLAKTSGDNEQFF.

In this sample, this clone turned up a few times. This sequence joins TRBV2 and TRBJ1-2, with D possibly being TRBD1 (6 bases). Germline V gene sequence: CDR1 SNHLY, CDR2 FYNNEI. Trimming stripped 5 bases from V and 4 bases from J, with 8 bases between. This CDR3 contains 12 residues. CDR3 region: CASSPDSYGYTF. The CDR3 bases are TGTGCCAGCAGTCCGGACAGCTATGGCTACACCTTC.

The chain recombines TRBV29-1 with TRBJ2-5, with unresolved D. This CDR3 contains 11 residues. The V end was cut by 0 bases, the J end by 4 bases, with 3 bases between. CDR1 and CDR2 (germline): SQVTM, ANQGSEA. The CDR3 DNA sequence: TGCAGCGTTGAAGATTCAGAGACCCAGTACTTC. Its translation: CSVEDSETQYF. Full variable domain (missing parts from reference TRBV29-1 and TRBJ2-5): SAVISQKPSRDICQRGTSLTIQCQVDSQVTMMFWYRQQPGQSLTLIATANQGSEATYESGFVIDKFPISRPNLTFSTLTVSNMSPEDSSIYLCSVEDSETQYFGPGTRLLVL.

This clone was seen a single time. The gene calls are TRBV7-3 and TRBJ1-2; TRBD1 is a possible D gene (5 bases). CDR3 length: 14 amino acids. Trimming shortened V by 5 bases and J by 2 bases, and 12 bases separated the two germline ends. Per the germline V gene, CDR1 is SGHTA and CDR2 is FQGTGA. CDR3 residues: CASSHSGGNYGYTF. The CDR3 bases are TGTGCCAGCAGCCACTCGGGGGGGAACTATGGCTACACCTTC. Full variable domain (missing parts from reference TRBV7-3 and TRBJ1-2): GAGVSQTPSNKVTEKGKYVELRCDPISGHTALYWYRQSLGQGPEFLIYFQGTGAADDSGLPNDRFFAVRPEGSVSTLKIQRTERGDSAVYLCASSHSGGNYGYTFGSGTRLTVV.

This chain links TRBV5-1 with TRBJ1-2; D unclear. Germline values: CDR1 SGHRS, CDR2 YFSETQ. This CDR3 region has 14 residues. The V end was cut by 2 bases, the J end by 3 bases, with 11 bases between. The CDR3 DNA follows: TGCGCCAGCAGCTTTACGGTTAGCGACTATGGCTACACCTTC. Translating gives CASSFTVSDYGYTF. The whole variable domain, remainder taken from reference TRBV5-1 and TRBJ1-2, is KAGVTQTPRYLIKTRGQQVTLSCSPISGHRSVSWYQQTPGQGLQFLFEYFSETQRNKGNFPGRFSGRQFSNSRSEMNVSTLELGDSALYLCASSFTVSDYGYTFGSGTRLTVV.

This chain links TRBV7-9 with TRBJ1-2; 9 bases are shared with TRBD1. The junction had 12 bases not matched to a gene; V was cut back by 5 bases and J by 5 bases. The germline V gene has CDR1 SEHNR and CDR2 FQNEAQ (reference sequence). CDR3 size: 16 residues. CDR3 in amino acids: CASSTQRPDRGYGYTF. The CDR3 bases are TGTGCCAGCAGCACCCAACGACCGGACAGGGGTTATGGCTACACCTTC.

This clone was observed once. The chain carries TRBV14 and TRBJ2-2; 7 nucleotides align to TRBD1. Trimming cost V 6 bases and J 0 bases; bases outside gene matches: 1. Germline-derived CDR1 and CDR2 are SGHDN and FVKESK. This CDR3 spans 14 amino acids. The CDR3 DNA reads as TGTGCCAGCAGGACAGGGACGAACACCGGGGAGCTGTTTTTT. It is translated as CASRTGTNTGELFF.

This clone came up a few times. The rearrangement uses TRBV24-1 and TRBJ1-2; D is uncertain. In germline, CDR1 is KGHDR, CDR2 SFDVKD. The CDR3 runs to 14 residues. V lost 1 base and J lost 2, with 7 bases in between. Here the CDR3 DNA reads TGTGCCACCAGTGATTTCCCCAGCAACTATGGCTACACCTTC. Translation: CATSDFPSNYGYTF.

The V and J genes are TRBV27 and TRBJ2-7, with D possibly being TRBD2 (6 bases). V was shortened by 3 bases and J by 5 bases, with 14 bases between the two germline ends. There are 14 residues in the CDR3. Germline values: CDR1 MNHEY, CDR2 SMNVEV (reference sequence). The CDR3 bases are TGTGCCAGCAGTTTGGCGGGGATGGCAAACGAGCAGTACTTC. This gives the protein CASSLAGMANEQYF.

Only a few counts were recorded for this clone. This chain connects TRBV6-6 to TRBJ2-1; D call uncertain. Germline CDR1 MNHNY, CDR2 SVGAGI (reference sequence). With 0 bases removed from V and 4 bases from J, the gap between germline ends came to 13 bases. The CDR3 contains 16 residues. The CDR3 DNA is TGTGCCAGCAGTTACTCTCAAGGCGGCTATTACAATGAGCAGTTCTTC. This encodes CASSYSQGGYYNEQFF.

This clone appeared once. This chain joins TRBV6-5 and TRBJ1-2, with TRBD1 matching 7 bases. CDR1 is MNHEY, CDR2 SVGAGI, per germline. This CDR3 is built from 16 residues. The trim removed 2 bases at V and 2 bases at J, leaving 8 bases unmatched. The CDR3 DNA is TGTGCCAGCAGTTACGGGGGTCAGGGGGACAACTATGGCTACACCTTC. This encodes CASSYGGQGDNYGYTF.

The chain carries TRBV3-1 (or the pseudogene TRBV3-2) and TRBJ1-2; D uncertain. Trimming pared 1 base from V and 6 bases from J, leaving 9 bases between. The germline CDR1 and CDR2 sequences are LGHDT and YNNKEL (reference sequence). The CDR3 is 13 residues long. The CDR3 region has the DNA TGTGCCAGCAGCCAAGGCACAGCTGATGGCTACACCTTC. Amino acids: CASSQGTADGYTF.

In DNA form, the CDR3 reads TGCGCCAGCAGCACCGGGACAGTCTACAATGAGCAGTTCTTC. Translating gives CASSTGTVYNEQFF. The chain uses TRBV5-1 and TRBJ2-1, with 7 nucleotides matching TRBD1. Germline V gene sequence: CDR1 SGHRS, CDR2 YFSETQ. This CDR3 has 14 amino acids. Germline trimming cut 4 bases from V and 3 bases from J; bases unmatched to any gene: 4.

The chain uses TRBV19 and TRBJ1-1, with D uncertain. The CDR3 consists of 15 residues. The germline V gene encodes CDR1 LNHDA and CDR2 SQIVND (reference sequence). Trimming cost V 4 bases and J 0 bases, with 12 bases left between them. The CDR3 DNA is TGTGCCAGTAGTACAGGCGGGAAAATGAACACTGAAGCTTTCTTT. Its translation is CASSTGGKMNTEAFF.

This rearrangement joins TRBV6-5 to TRBJ2-7, with TRBD1 matching 11 bases. This CDR3 has 15 residues. CDR1 is MNHEY, CDR2 SVGAGI, per germline. The ends lost 2 bases at V and 4 bases at J; junction bases unmatched: 4. The CDR3 loop is CASSYHGTGGYEQYF. Here the CDR3 DNA reads TGTGCCAGCAGTTACCACGGGACAGGGGGGTACGAGCAGTACTTC.

On this clone: Germline and junction disagree at one end, which may indicate a read error. This sequence joins TRBV7-7 and TRBJ2-7, with D perhaps matching TRBD2 (6 bases). The CDR3 covers 15 residues. The V gene's germline CDR1 is SSHAT and CDR2 FNYEAQ (reference sequence). The DNA of the CDR3 is TGTGCTAGCAGCCCGGAGGCAGGGAGGTCCTACGAGCAGTACTTC. Protein sequence: CASSPEAGRSYEQYF.

The chain couples TRBV5-1 to TRBJ2-7; D is perhaps TRBD2 (6 bases). Looked up from germline, CDR1 is SGHRS and CDR2 is YFSETQ. There are 13 residues in the CDR3. Trimming removed 7 bases at V and 4 bases at J, with 15 bases between. The CDR3 coding sequence is TGCGCCAGCTCCGGGACTTCTCATTACGAGCAGTACTTC. Protein product: CASSGTSHYEQYF. The full variable domain, rest sourced from reference TRBV5-1 and TRBJ2-7, is KAGVTQTPRYLIKTRGQQVTLSCSPISGHRSVSWYQQTPGQGLQFLFEYFSETQRNKGNFPGRFSGRQFSNSRSEMNVSTLELGDSALYLCASSGTSHYEQYFGPGTRLTVT.

The chain is built from TRBV28 and TRBJ2-7, with a possible D match to TRBD2 (7 bases). Per the germline V gene, CDR1 is MDHEN and CDR2 is SYDVKM. There are 13 residues in the CDR3. V was cut by 5 bases and J by 3 bases, with 11 bases left in between. CDR3 sequence reads: CASSRGANYEQYF. CDR3 bases: TGTGCCAGCAGTCGGGGGGCGAACTACGAGCAGTACTTC.